The 28 T cell receptor beta chains below come from one sample, sequenced in a study of blood T cell repertoires in COVID-19. The protocol was immunoSEQ multiplex PCR, while the TCRdb copy is restricted to in-frame clones and leaves out a portion. The sample holds some 400,000 clones, approximately 86% seen once. Sequences were obtained from peripheral blood. The origin of the receptors is a human donor in a cohort sampled during active COVID-19.

The V and J genes are TRBV30 and TRBJ1-1; D call uncertain. This CDR3 has 12 amino acids. The germline V gene encodes CDR1 GTSNPN and CDR2 SVGIG (reference sequence). V was shortened by 5 bases and J by 1 base, with 8 bases between the two germline ends. The CDR3 coding sequence is TGTGCCTGGGCCCGAGGGAACACTGAAGCTTTCTTT. Translating it yields CAWARGNTEAFF.

The count of this clone is one. Written as DNA, the CDR3 is TGTGCCAGCAGCCCAGTAGCGGGGAAGGACACTGAAGCTTTCTTT. It codes for CASSPVAGKDTEAFF. This chain joins TRBV7-6 and TRBJ1-1; no firm D call. CDR1 is SGHVS, CDR2 FNYEAQ, per germline. CDR3 length: 15 residues. The V end lost 5 bases, the J end lost 3 bases, and 16 bases lay between the germline ends. The whole variable domain, filled in from reference TRBV7-6 and TRBJ1-1, reads GAGVSQSPRYKVTKRGQDVALRCDPISGHVSLYWYRQALGQGPEFLTYFNYEAQQDKSGLPNDRFSAERPEGSISTLTIQRTEQRDSAMYRCASSPVAGKDTEAFFGQGTRLTVV.

V gene TRBV29-1 combines with J gene TRBJ1-2; TRBD1 is a possible D gene (6 bases). Trimming took off 7 bases at V and 4 bases at J, with 10 bases between the two ends. The CDR3 consists of 11 residues. Germline V gives CDR1 SQVTM, CDR2 ANQGSEA. CDR3 coding DNA: TGCAGCGGAGACAGGCTCTATGGCTACACCTTC. Translating gives CSGDRLYGYTF.

The chain recombines TRBV19 with TRBJ1-3; TRBD1 might be the D (5 bases). Germline loops: CDR1 LNHDA, CDR2 SQIVND (reference sequence). V was shortened by 9 bases and J by 0 bases, with 15 bases between the two germline ends. The CDR3 sequence is 15 residues long. CDR3: CASDSTGDSGNTIYF. The CDR3 DNA sequence: TGTGCCAGCGACAGTACAGGCGACTCTGGAAACACCATATATTTT.

This chain links TRBV7-9 with TRBJ2-3; 10 bases match TRBD2. The CDR3 contains 17 residues. Germline V CDR1 and CDR2: SEHNR, FQNEAQ (reference sequence). J lost 5 bases, V lost 3 bases, and 11 bases had no gene match. CDR3 sequence (DNA): TGTGCCAGCAGCTTGATGGGAGCGGGAGGGCCGGGAGATACGCAGTATTTT. Translation gives CASSLMGAGGPGDTQYF.

This sequence joins TRBV2 and TRBJ2-7; D gene ambiguous. Germline V gives CDR1 SNHLY, CDR2 FYNNEI. Trimming left V 6 bases short and J 0 bases short, with 21 bases between. This CDR3 contains 17 residues. The CDR3 DNA reads TGTGCCAGCAGGCCGGAGACCCTCGTTTTCAGCTCCTACGAGCAGTACTTC. It codes for CASRPETLVFSSYEQYF.

This chain joins TRBV19 and TRBJ1-3; D gene ambiguous. Trimming stripped 10 bases from V and 0 bases from J, with 13 bases between. The CDR3 length is 14 residues. Germline CDR1 LNHDA, CDR2 SQIVND (reference sequence). The CDR3 DNA reads TGTGCCACGAGGTCCAGATTCTCTGGAAACACCATATATTTT. It codes for CATRSRFSGNTIYF.

The J gene is TRBJ2-7, the V gene TRBV3-1 (or the pseudogene TRBV3-2); 7 positions agree with TRBD2. Trimming took 0 bases from V and 4 from J; bases not matched to a gene: 6. CDR1 is LGHDT and CDR2 is YNNKEL in the germline V gene (reference sequence). This CDR3 spans 15 amino acids. In DNA, the CDR3 is TGTGCCAGCAGCCAAGACAGGCTAGCGGAGTACGAGCAGTACTTC. Translation: CASSQDRLAEYEQYF.

This clone occurred a few times. Other DNA sequences within the sample encode an identical CDR3. The CDR3 nucleotides read TGTGCCACCAGCTGGGGGGCAACTAATGAAAAACTGTTTTTT. Protein sequence: CATSWGATNEKLFF. The chain couples TRBV15 to TRBJ1-4; tentative D call: TRBD1 (5 bases). The germline V and J ends were trimmed by 5 bases and 0 bases, with 7 bases remaining between them. Germline CDR1 is LNHNV and CDR2 is YYDKDF (reference sequence). This CDR3 region has 14 residues.

This chain uses TRBV5-4 with TRBJ2-3, with D perhaps TRBD2 (5 bases). With 3 bases removed from V and 2 bases from J, the gap between germline ends came to 16 bases. CDR1 and CDR2 (germline): SGHNT, YYREEE (reference sequence). This CDR3 has 16 residues. The CDR3 DNA is TGTGCCAGCAGCTCCGAGGGTCTACTTTCCACAGATACGCAGTATTTT. This translates into CASSSEGLLSTDTQYF.

This clone was found once. The V call is TRBV2, the J call TRBJ1-5; tentative D call: TRBD1 (5 bases). Trimming left V 4 bases short and J 5 bases short, with 12 bases between. Germline V gene sequence: CDR1 SNHLY, CDR2 FYNNEI. The CDR3 is 14 amino acids. The CDR3 bases are TGTGCCAGCAGTGGAAGGGGCCGAGATCAGCCCCAGCATTTT. This codes for CASSGRGRDQPQHF. The variable domain in full, with the rest retrieved from reference TRBV2 and TRBJ1-5, is EPEVTQTPSHQVTQMGQEVILRCVPISNHLYFYWYRQILGQKVEFLVSFYNNEISEKSEIFDDQFSVERPDGSNFTLKIRSTKLEDSAMYFCASSGRGRDQPQHFGDGTRLSIL.

V gene TRBV5-5 combines with J gene TRBJ2-7; 10 bases align to TRBD1. Germline CDR1 SGHKS, CDR2 YYEKEE (reference sequence). The CDR3 runs to 16 residues. V trimming: 5 bases; J trimming: 2 bases; junction bases outside the gene matches: 10. DNA of the CDR3: TGTGCCAGCAGAACTCCGGGACAGGGGAGGCCCTACGAGCAGTACTTC. Its protein is CASRTPGQGRPYEQYF.

This chain links TRBV18 with TRBJ1-3, with a possible D match to TRBD1 (6 bases). CDR3 length: 18 amino acids. Trimming cost V 8 bases and J 0 bases, with 23 bases left between them. In germline, CDR1 is KGHSH, CDR2 LQKENI. The CDR3 loop reads CASRVSLTGPHSGNTIYF. CDR3 nucleotides: TGTGCCAGCCGAGTTTCCTTGACAGGCCCTCACTCTGGAAACACCATATATTTT.

The V gene is TRBV28, the J gene TRBJ1-1; possible D gene TRBD1, 5 bases. The length of the CDR3 is 13 residues. Germline lookup yields CDR1 MDHEN and CDR2 SYDVKM. Trimming pared 7 bases from V and 3 bases from J, leaving 12 bases between. The CDR3: CASKGPGDTEAFF. CDR3 coding DNA: TGTGCCAGCAAGGGACCGGGGGACACTGAAGCTTTCTTT.

This clone appeared once. The CDR3 sequence: CASNRDSSYYGYTF. The CDR3 region has the DNA TGTGCCAGTAACCGGGACAGCTCCTACTATGGCTACACCTTC. The genes are TRBV2 and TRBJ1-2; the match to TRBD1 covers 7 bases. The CDR3 sequence is 14 residues long. V shed 9 bases, J shed 3 bases, and the junction held 10 bases outside the gene matches. From germline, CDR1 is SNHLY and CDR2 FYNNEI.

The chain joins TRBV2 to TRBJ2-5; D is unresolved. Germline V CDR1 and CDR2: SNHLY, FYNNEI. CDR3 length: 16 residues. V was shortened by 6 bases and J by 5 bases, with 22 bases between the two germline ends. The CDR3, as DNA: TGTGCCAGCAGGGTGGGTCGCAGCGCCAACGCTGAGACCCAGTACTTC. It translates to CASRVGRSANAETQYF. Supplemented by reference TRBV2 and TRBJ2-5, the full variable domain reads EPEVTQTPSHQVTQMGQEVILRCVPISNHLYFYWYRQILGQKVEFLVSFYNNEISEKSEIFDDQFSVERPDGSNFTLKIRSTKLEDSAMYFCASRVGRSANAETQYFGPGTRLLVL.

This sequence joins TRBV9 and TRBJ2-7; 15 nucleotides align to TRBD2. The J segment lost 6 bases and the V segment lost 4 bases, leaving 5 bases of the junction unmatched. CDR3 length: 15 residues. Germline V gene lookup returns CDR1 SGDLS and CDR2 YYNGEE. As DNA, the CDR3 is TGTGCCAGCAGCCGGACTAGCGGGGGGGGCCTCGAGCAGTACTTC. Translated, it gives CASSRTSGGGLEQYF. The complete variable domain, with remaining parts taken from reference TRBV9 and TRBJ2-7, reads DSGVTQTPKHLITATGQRVTLRCSPRSGDLSVYWYQQSLDQGLQFLIQYYNGEERAKGNILERFSAQQFPDLHSELNLSSLELGDSALYFCASSRTSGGGLEQYFGPGTRLTVT.

V gene TRBV4-2 combines with J gene TRBJ2-3; D perhaps matches TRBD1 (6 bases). This CDR3 has 16 residues. The germline V gene has CDR1 LGHNA and CDR2 YNFKEQ. Trimming took off 2 bases at V and 1 base at J, with 13 bases between the two ends. The CDR3 DNA follows: TGTGCCAGCAGCCAACAACAGGGACGAGGCACAGATACGCAGTATTTT. Amino acids: CASSQQQGRGTDTQYF.

This clone was counted a few times. This rearrangement joins TRBV2 to TRBJ1-1; D not certain. The CDR3 is made up of 15 amino acids. With 11 bases removed from V and 0 bases from J, the gap between germline ends came to 19 bases. The germline CDR1 and CDR2 sequences are SNHLY and FYNNEI. Here the CDR3 reads CASIPGSLLNTEAFF. The DNA of the CDR3 is TGTGCCTCCATCCCCGGGTCTCTACTGAACACTGAAGCTTTCTTT.

This chain uses TRBV7-8 with TRBJ1-1; D not certain. The germline V gene encodes CDR1 SGHVS and CDR2 FQNEAQ. V dropped 6 bases and J dropped 7 bases, with 15 bases sitting between them. The CDR3 is 13 residues long. The CDR3 is CASSLRFHGEAFF. CDR3 DNA sequence: TGTGCCAGCAGTCTACGTTTCCATGGTGAAGCTTTCTTT.

The chain employs TRBV15 and TRBJ2-1; maybe TRBD1 (5 bases). Germline CDR1 is LNHNV and CDR2 is YYDKDF (reference sequence). Trimming took 5 bases from V and 9 from J, leaving 14 bases between them. The CDR3 has 13 residues. DNA for the CDR3: TGTGCCACCAGCTCGGACGGGCAGGGTGAGCAGTTCTTC. Translating it yields CATSSDGQGEQFF.

A single count supports this clone. The chain uses TRBV19 and TRBJ1-3; no reliable D call. The germline gives CDR1 LNHDA, CDR2 SQIVND (reference sequence). Trimming left V 2 bases short and J 4 bases short, with 6 bases between. This CDR3 spans 13 amino acids. The CDR3 DNA reads TGTGCCAGTAGTATACCCCGGGGAAACACCATATATTTT. As protein: CASSIPRGNTIYF.

The chain employs TRBV15 and TRBJ1-4, with D tentatively TRBD1 (6 bases). This CDR3 spans 16 amino acids. The V end was cut by 0 bases, the J end by 2 bases, with 10 bases between. Germline CDR1 is LNHNV and CDR2 is YYDKDF (reference sequence). CDR3 DNA: TGTGCCACCAGCAGAGAAACAGGGCCCACTAATGAAAAACTGTTTTTT. Translated, it gives CATSRETGPTNEKLFF.

This sequence joins TRBV6-2 or TRBV6-3 and TRBJ2-1; maybe TRBD2 (7 bases). Trimming pared 6 bases from V and 7 bases from J, leaving 37 bases between. CDR1 MNHEY and CDR2 SVGEGT come from the germline V gene. The CDR3 totals 21 residues. CDR3 bases: TGTGCCAGCAGCCGGGGGCTTTCCGGGACTATACATCCGTCCGTCCGTAATGAGCAGTTCTTC. Protein sequence: CASSRGLSGTIHPSVRNEQFF.

V and J are TRBV6-5 and TRBJ2-2, with 7 bases fitting TRBD1. CDR3 length: 14 amino acids. Germline V lookup: CDR1 MNHEY, CDR2 SVGAGI. Trimming at V came to 8 bases and at J to 1 base, leaving 4 bases not matched to a gene. For the CDR3, the DNA is TGTGCCAGCGGGACAGCTATGAACACCGGGGAGCTGTTTTTT. Translation: CASGTAMNTGELFF.

The chain combines TRBV5-6 with TRBJ2-6; maybe TRBD1 (6 bases). Trimming took off 2 bases at V and 2 bases at J, with 14 bases between the two ends. The CDR3 consists of 17 residues. In germline, CDR1 is SGHDT, CDR2 YYEEEE. CDR3 nucleotides: TGTGCCAGCAGCTTTGACGGGACACAAGCTGGGGCCAACGTCCTGACTTTC. This encodes CASSFDGTQAGANVLTF.

The chain links TRBV28 to TRBJ1-6; D remains ambiguous. Per the germline V gene, CDR1 is MDHEN and CDR2 is SYDVKM. V lost 4 bases and J 0 bases, leaving 13 bases between the germline ends. CDR3 size: 17 residues. This chain's CDR3 is CASSSGLTSSYNSPLHF. In nucleotides, the CDR3 is TGTGCCAGCAGTTCCGGACTCACGAGCTCCTATAATTCACCCCTCCACTTT.

This sequence joins TRBV14 and TRBJ2-1; 12 bases agree with TRBD2. J gave up 3 bases and V 1 base, and 4 bases lay outside the gene matches. The CDR3 is made up of 17 amino acids. Germline CDR1 and CDR2: SGHDN and FVKESK. The CDR3: CASSQGLLAGGYNEQFF. The CDR3 DNA reads as TGTGCCAGCAGCCAAGGCTTACTAGCGGGAGGCTACAATGAGCAGTTCTTC.